A single sample is the source of the 28 T cell receptor beta chains below, sequenced in a study of blood T cell repertoires in COVID-19 (dated by TCRdb to the early 2020s). Library construction relied on the immunoSEQ multiplex PCR assay. Imported from immuneACCESS, the table was reduced by TCRdb to in-frame sequences with V and J called. These copies leave out some clones; in studies compared against another copy, an unresolved V gene accounts for under half, and the cause of the remainder is not known. Recorded for this sample are over 250,000 clones; more than 70% of them occurred a single time. Of the sample, 0.75% to 1% is held by the ten largest clones. The sample consisted of peripheral blood. The receptors were sampled from a woman between 40 and 55 years old who had recovered from COVID-19.

In this sample, this clone turned up once. The CDR3, as DNA: TGTGCCAGCAGCTTTTCTATTCCCGAACAGTTCTTC. Translation: CASSFSIPEQFF. The chain has TRBV7-9 and TRBJ2-1; D remains ambiguous. This CDR3 has 12 residues. The germline V gene encodes CDR1 SEHNR and CDR2 FQNEAQ (reference sequence). V shed 3 bases and J shed 13 bases, with 13 bases lying between them.

The gene calls are TRBV7-9 and TRBJ1-6, with 9 bases that match TRBD1. The V gene's germline CDR1 is SEHNR and CDR2 FQNEAQ (reference sequence). The trim removed 3 bases at V and 8 bases at J, leaving 5 bases unmatched. This CDR3 is built from 15 residues. This CDR3 reads CASSFQQGADSPLHF. In DNA form, the CDR3 reads TGTGCCAGCAGCTTCCAACAGGGGGCGGATTCACCCCTCCACTTT.

This sequence joins TRBV7-9 and TRBJ1-1; 7 nucleotides match TRBD1. The junction had 10 bases not matched to a gene; V was cut back by 5 bases and J by 1 base. The CDR3 runs to 16 residues. CDR1 is SEHNR and CDR2 is FQNEAQ in the germline V gene (reference sequence). The CDR3 DNA reads as TGTGCCAGCAGCCCCTTACCGGGACAGCCGAACACTGAAGCTTTCTTT. Translation gives CASSPLPGQPNTEAFF.

The chain carries TRBV19 and TRBJ2-1; a weak D match, TRBD2 (6 bases). V was trimmed by 1 base and J by 12 bases, leaving 13 bases between them. CDR3 length equals 13 residues. Germline V CDR1 and CDR2: LNHDA, SQIVND (reference sequence). This CDR3 is CASSIVAGGAQFF. CDR3 nucleotide sequence: TGTGCCAGTAGTATAGTCGCAGGAGGGGCGCAGTTCTTC.

The J gene is TRBJ1-4, the V gene TRBV7-8, with D possibly matching TRBD1 (5 bases). Germline V gene sequence: CDR1 SGHVS, CDR2 FQNEAQ. CDR3 length equals 14 residues. With 5 bases removed from V and 7 bases from J, the gap between germline ends came to 14 bases. The CDR3 sequence: CASSQSGGGEKLFF. The CDR3, as DNA: TGTGCCAGCAGCCAGTCGGGGGGAGGTGAAAAACTGTTTTTT.

The chain uses TRBV5-1 and TRBJ2-7; D remains ambiguous. CDR1 and CDR2 (germline): SGHRS, YFSETQ. The CDR3 is 16 residues long. With 1 base removed from V and 3 bases from J, the gap between germline ends came to 17 bases. The DNA of the CDR3 is TGCGCCAGCAGCTTGCGTGGGTCGGCAGGCAGCTACGAGCAGTACTTC. The encoded protein is CASSLRGSAGSYEQYF.

The V and J genes are TRBV9 and TRBJ2-7, with 9 bases aligning to TRBD2. CDR1 and CDR2 from the germline V gene are SGDLS and YYNGEE. This CDR3 spans 14 amino acids. V was pared by 4 bases and J by 2 bases, with 4 bases of the junction left unmatched. DNA of the CDR3: TGTGCCAGCAGCCCAGGCGGGAGGGCCTACGAGCAGTACTTC. This sequence encodes CASSPGGRAYEQYF.

A single count supports this clone. The gene calls are TRBV4-1 and TRBJ2-1; 9 nucleotides agree with TRBD2. This CDR3 is 15 amino acids long. CDR1 and CDR2 (germline): MGHRA, YSYEKL. Trimming at V came to 3 bases and at J to 7 bases, leaving 7 bases not matched to a gene. CDR3 residues: CASSHTLAGMNEQFF. The CDR3 DNA is TGCGCCAGCAGCCATACCCTAGCGGGGATGAATGAGCAGTTCTTC.

This sequence joins TRBV6-5 and TRBJ2-1, with 7 nucleotides matching TRBD2. V lost 0 bases and J lost 3; bases outside the gene matches: 5. The CDR3 consists of 16 residues. Per germline, CDR1 MNHEY and CDR2 SVGAGI. CDR3 loop: CASSYSGSSGYNEQFF. The CDR3 nucleotides read TGTGCCAGCAGTTACTCGGGGTCTAGCGGCTACAATGAGCAGTTCTTC.

The rearrangement uses TRBV19 and TRBJ1-5, with D unclear. This CDR3 spans 15 amino acids. Germline V gene lookup returns CDR1 LNHDA and CDR2 SQIVND (reference sequence). The V gene lost 7 bases and the J gene lost 4 bases, with 17 bases spanning the gap. The CDR3, as DNA: TGTGCCAGTATCCCCGGCGGATGGTCGAATCAGCCCCAGCATTTT. Translation: CASIPGGWSNQPQHF.

This chain connects TRBV7-3 to TRBJ2-3; the match to TRBD2 covers 8 bases. Looked up from germline, CDR1 is SGHTA and CDR2 is FQGTGA. CDR3 length: 15 residues. V dropped 5 bases and J dropped 4; count of bases not matched to a gene: 8. CDR3 in DNA: TGTGCCAGCAGCCCCGCGGGAGGCTCGGCAGATACGCAGTATTTT. This translates into CASSPAGGSADTQYF.

Of note for this clone: Additional DNA sequences in this sample encode the identical CDR3. The J gene is TRBJ2-3, the V gene TRBV9; the match to TRBD2 covers 10 bases. This CDR3 is built from 16 residues. Per germline, CDR1 SGDLS and CDR2 YYNGEE. The ends lost 4 bases at V and 0 bases at J; junction bases unmatched: 5. As DNA, the CDR3 is TGTGCCAGCAGCCCCCGGACTAGCGGTAGCACAGATACGCAGTATTTT. Its protein is CASSPRTSGSTDTQYF.

This clone was detected only once. The chain recombines TRBV7-6 with TRBJ1-3, with 7 bases that match TRBD1. The CDR3 is 18 residues long. V trimming: 4 bases; J trimming: 2 bases; junction bases outside the gene matches: 14. Looked up from germline, CDR1 is SGHVS and CDR2 is FNYEAQ. The CDR3 DNA reads TGTGCCAGCAGCTACGTGGTAGGGGGCGAAATCCCTGGAAACACCATATATTTT. Translating it yields CASSYVVGGEIPGNTIYF. The full variable domain, with the rest looked up from reference TRBV7-6 and TRBJ1-3, is GAGVSQSPRYKVTKRGQDVALRCDPISGHVSLYWYRQALGQGPEFLTYFNYEAQQDKSGLPNDRFSAERPEGSISTLTIQRTEQRDSAMYRCASSYVVGGEIPGNTIYFGEGSWLTVV.

The V gene is TRBV7-9, the J gene TRBJ2-3; D gene ambiguous. The CDR3 is 15 residues long. Between the trimmed V and J ends, which lost 4 bases and 2 bases, there was a span of 13 bases. CDR1 SEHNR and CDR2 FQNEAQ come from the germline V gene (reference sequence). The CDR3 DNA is TGTGCCAGCAGCTCGGTGAGTGCGGTCACAGATACGCAGTATTTT. It codes for CASSSVSAVTDTQYF.

V and J are TRBV6-5 and TRBJ2-1, with no clear D. Germline assignment: CDR1 MNHEY and CDR2 SVGAGI. The CDR3 covers 13 residues. The V end lost 4 bases, the J end lost 9 bases, and 13 bases lay between the germline ends. CDR3: CASSSPPSGEQFF. The DNA of the CDR3 is TGTGCCAGCAGTTCCCCACCCTCCGGTGAGCAGTTCTTC.

The gene calls are TRBV27 and TRBJ2-7; a weak D match, TRBD1 (5 bases). This CDR3 has 13 residues. The germline CDR1 and CDR2 sequences are MNHEY and SMNVEV (reference sequence). The V and J ends lost 8 bases and 4 bases respectively, with 15 bases between them. Written as DNA, the CDR3 is TGTGCCAGCTCCCACTGGGGCCCTTACGAGCAGTACTTC. It translates to CASSHWGPYEQYF.

V is TRBV19 and J is TRBJ2-2; weak D call: TRBD1 (7 bases). The CDR3 has 14 residues. V shed 5 bases and J shed 8 bases, with 15 bases lying between them. Germline loops: CDR1 LNHDA, CDR2 SQIVND (reference sequence). The CDR3 region has the DNA TGTGCCAGTAGTCCCCAGGGGGGTATAGGGGAGCTGTTTTTT. As protein: CASSPQGGIGELFF.

The chain couples TRBV9 to TRBJ2-3, with 12 bases lining up with TRBD1. Trimming took 2 bases from V and 5 from J; bases not matched to a gene: 9. The CDR3 is made up of 17 amino acids. CDR1 SGDLS and CDR2 YYNGEE come from the germline V gene. The CDR3 DNA reads as TGTGCCAGCAGCGTGGGACAGGGGGCAGGAGTGAGAGATACGCAGTATTTT. Translated, it gives CASSVGQGAGVRDTQYF.

The genes are TRBV19 and TRBJ1-5, with 10 bases lining up with TRBD1. Germline trimming cut 5 bases from V and 7 bases from J; bases unmatched to any gene: 8. Germline-derived CDR1 and CDR2 are LNHDA and SQIVND (reference sequence). The CDR3 runs 15 residues. CDR3 sequence: CASSDRGRGGQPQHF. The CDR3 nucleotides read TGTGCCAGTAGTGACAGGGGGCGGGGGGGGCAGCCCCAGCATTTT.

The V and J genes are TRBV5-1 and TRBJ2-7; D may be TRBD2 (6 bases). This CDR3 has 14 amino acids. Germline-derived CDR1 and CDR2 are SGHRS and YFSETQ. The V end was cut by 4 bases, the J end by 2 bases, with 13 bases between. The CDR3 reads CASSPRRATYEQYF. The CDR3 DNA reads as TGCGCCAGCAGCCCCAGGAGGGCCACCTACGAGCAGTACTTC.

This sequence joins TRBV5-1 and TRBJ2-3; tentatively, D is TRBD2 (5 bases). The CDR3 runs to 13 residues. Germline loops: CDR1 SGHRS, CDR2 YFSETQ. The V end was cut by 5 bases, the J end by 1 base, with 8 bases between. For the CDR3, the DNA is TGCGCCAGCAGGGACTTGGGCACAGATACGCAGTATTTT. Translating it yields CASRDLGTDTQYF.

A note on this clone: Sequence at one end of the junction differs from germline and may be a read error. V and J are TRBV15 and TRBJ1-2; 9 positions agree with TRBD1. CDR3 length: 18 amino acids. Germline V gene lookup returns CDR1 LNHNV and CDR2 YYDKDF (reference sequence). CDR3 coding DNA: TGTGCCACCAGGAGAGCGGGGACAGGGCTCTCTGGGAACTATGGCTACACCTTC. Its protein is CATRRAGTGLSGNYGYTF.

V usage is TRBV30 and J usage is TRBJ2-5; 8 bases are a match to TRBD1. V lost 4 bases, J lost 4 bases, and 11 bases stayed unmatched. The CDR3 covers 15 residues. The germline gives CDR1 GTSNPN, CDR2 SVGIG (reference sequence). The CDR3 DNA sequence: TGTGCCTGGAACCCCCTGGGGACAGGAGGAGAGACCCAGTACTTC. Translation gives CAWNPLGTGGETQYF.

This rearrangement joins TRBV19 to TRBJ2-5; 9 bases fit TRBD1. The V segment lost 6 bases and the J segment 0 bases; nucleotides outside the gene matches: 8. The CDR3 contains 16 residues. The germline V gene has CDR1 LNHDA and CDR2 SQIVND (reference sequence). CDR3 residues: CASSMTRDRDQETQYF. CDR3 sequence (DNA): TGTGCCAGTAGCATGACCCGGGACAGGGACCAAGAGACCCAGTACTTC.

This clone came up once. The chain has TRBV19 and TRBJ1-2, with a tentative D call TRBD1 (6 bases). The CDR3 loop spans 15 amino acids. V was cut by 5 bases and J by 8 bases, with 21 bases left in between. Germline CDR1 is LNHDA and CDR2 is SQIVND (reference sequence). The CDR3 nucleotides read TGTGCCAGTAGTCCCGGGGGGCCCTCCATACGGGGCTACACCTTC. Protein product: CASSPGGPSIRGYTF.

The rearrangement joins TRBV6-2 or TRBV6-3 to TRBJ2-7; TRBD2 matches at 12 bases. With 2 bases clipped from V and 5 bases from J, the junction kept 10 bases outside the gene matches. CDR1 and CDR2 (germline): MNHEY, SVGEGT. The CDR3 consists of 17 residues. CDR3 protein: CASSYPRLAGEVHEQYV. The CDR3 DNA reads as TGTGCCAGCAGTTACCCCCGACTAGCGGGAGAGGTCCACGAGCAGTACGTC.

The chain couples TRBV7-8 to TRBJ1-1, with D hard to call. Deletions cut 1 base from V and 4 bases from J, with 16 bases between. Germline CDR1 is SGHVS and CDR2 is FQNEAQ. The CDR3 is made up of 16 amino acids. The CDR3 is CASSLVGGRLGTEAFF. Written as DNA, the CDR3 is TGTGCCAGCAGCTTAGTAGGAGGGAGGCTCGGCACTGAAGCTTTCTTT.

Written as DNA, the CDR3 is TGTGCCAGCAGTCTCACAGGGTGGACACCCCTCCACTTT. Amino acid sequence: CASSLTGWTPLHF. The chain carries TRBV6-2 or TRBV6-3 and TRBJ1-6, with D possibly being TRBD1 (6 bases). V gave up 5 bases and J gave up 11 bases, with 13 bases separating them. Germline V lookup: CDR1 MNHEY, CDR2 SVGEGT. The length of the CDR3 is 13 residues.